The source of this TCR beta chain is a study of blood T cell repertoires in COVID-19. The CDR3 length is 18 residues. The ends lost 3 bases at V and 4 bases at J; junction bases unmatched: 8. The germline V gene encodes CDR1 KGHDR and CDR2 SFDVKD. Sequenced by immunoSEQ multiplex PCR; TCRdb stores in-frame clones only, minus some. Counted here are 200,000 to 300,000 clones, 87% occurring once; the ten biggest clones make up 2% to 2.5%. J is TRBJ2-5 and V is TRBV24-1, with 15 nucleotides matching TRBD2. Sample: peripheral blood. The TCR was taken from a woman aged 45-59 years with acute or convalescent COVID-19. The CDR3 sequence is CATSDPGTSGRMGETQYF. DNA of the CDR3: TGTGCCACCAGTGATCCCGGGACTAGCGGGAGGATGGGAGAGACCCAGTACTTC.